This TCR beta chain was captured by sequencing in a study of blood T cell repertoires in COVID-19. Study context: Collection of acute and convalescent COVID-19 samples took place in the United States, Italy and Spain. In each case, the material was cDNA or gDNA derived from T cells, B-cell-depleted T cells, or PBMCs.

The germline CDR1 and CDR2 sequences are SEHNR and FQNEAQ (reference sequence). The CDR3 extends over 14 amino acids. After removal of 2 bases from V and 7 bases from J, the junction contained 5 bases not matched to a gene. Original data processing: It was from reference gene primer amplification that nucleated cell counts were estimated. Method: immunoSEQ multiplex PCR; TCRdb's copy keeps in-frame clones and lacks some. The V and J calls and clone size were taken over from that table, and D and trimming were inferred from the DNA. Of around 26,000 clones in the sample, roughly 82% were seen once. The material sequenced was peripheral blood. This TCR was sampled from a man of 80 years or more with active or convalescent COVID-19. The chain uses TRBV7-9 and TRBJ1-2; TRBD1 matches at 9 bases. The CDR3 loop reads CASSLMGQGGGYTF. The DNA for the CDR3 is TGTGCCAGCAGCTTAATGGGACAGGGCGGTGGCTACACCTTC.